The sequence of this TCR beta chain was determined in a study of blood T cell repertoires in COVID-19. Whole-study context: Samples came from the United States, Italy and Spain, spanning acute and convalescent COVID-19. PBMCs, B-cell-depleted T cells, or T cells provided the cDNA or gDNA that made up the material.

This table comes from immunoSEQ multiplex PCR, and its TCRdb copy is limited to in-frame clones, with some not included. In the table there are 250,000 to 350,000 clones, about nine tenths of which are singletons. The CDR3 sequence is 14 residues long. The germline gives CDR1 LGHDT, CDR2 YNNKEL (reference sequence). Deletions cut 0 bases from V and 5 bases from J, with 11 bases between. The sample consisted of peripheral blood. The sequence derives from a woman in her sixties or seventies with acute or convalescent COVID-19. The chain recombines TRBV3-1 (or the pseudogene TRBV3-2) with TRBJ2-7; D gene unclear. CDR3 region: CASSQDPPVNEQYF. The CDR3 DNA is TGTGCCAGCAGCCAAGACCCTCCGGTCAACGAGCAGTACTTC.